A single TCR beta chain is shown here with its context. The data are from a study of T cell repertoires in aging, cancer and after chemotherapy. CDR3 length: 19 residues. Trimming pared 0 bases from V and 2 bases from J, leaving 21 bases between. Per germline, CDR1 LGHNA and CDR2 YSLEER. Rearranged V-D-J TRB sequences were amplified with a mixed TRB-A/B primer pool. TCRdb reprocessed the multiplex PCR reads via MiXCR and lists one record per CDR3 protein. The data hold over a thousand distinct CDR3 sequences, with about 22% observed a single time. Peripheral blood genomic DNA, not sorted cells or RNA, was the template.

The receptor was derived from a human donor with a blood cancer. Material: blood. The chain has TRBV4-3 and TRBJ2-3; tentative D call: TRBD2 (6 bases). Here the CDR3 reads CASSQEGPRTTAYTDTQYF. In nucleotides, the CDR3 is TGCGCCAGCAGCCAAGAAGGGCCCCGGACTACCGCCTACACAGATACGCAGTATTTT.